A single sample gave rise to the 30 T cell receptor beta chains below, sequenced in a study of CD8 T cells in ankylosing spondylitis. Study observations and caveats: Roughly eight highly homologous variants made up a TCR beta motif that seemed to typify ankylosing spondylitis blood.

Each CDR3 protein is one row after TCRdb ran MiXCR on the 5' RACE reads. The sample lists around 770,000 distinct CDR3 sequences; 12% were seen once. The antigens these receptors bind are not known. Sequencing was done on a sample of blood, either unsorted or a sorted T cell fraction (not recorded which). These receptors all stem from a male donor with ankylosing spondylitis.

This clonotype was recorded at least ten times. The chain combines TRBV18 with TRBJ2-2, with no clear D. V lost 2 bases and J lost 2, with 6 bases in between. Germline-derived CDR1 and CDR2 are KGHSH and LQKENI. This CDR3 has 14 residues. The chain's CDR3 is CASSPVPNTGELFF. The CDR3 bases are TGTGCCAGCTCACCAGTACCAAACACCGGGGAGCTGTTTTTT.

Concerning this clonotype: At one boundary the junction diverges from the germline segment, which might be a read error. The genes are TRBV7-7 and TRBJ2-2; 12 nucleotides line up with TRBD1. Germline CDR1 is SSHAT and CDR2 is FNYEAQ (reference sequence). CDR3 size: 17 residues. The CDR3 sequence is CASSAGLGQGAFGELFF. The CDR3 nucleotides read TGTGCTAGCAGCGCCGGCTTGGGACAGGGGGCCTTCGGGGAGCTGTTTTTT.

The genes are TRBV4-2 and TRBJ2-5, with a tentative D call TRBD1 (5 bases). V was shortened by 4 bases and J by 2 bases, with 14 bases between the two germline ends. Looked up from germline, CDR1 is LGHNA and CDR2 is YNFKEQ. The CDR3 contains 15 residues. The CDR3 nucleotides read TGTGCCAGCAGCCGGCTGGACACCTATCAAGAGACCCAGTACTTC. Translation: CASSRLDTYQETQYF.

The genes are TRBV5-4 and TRBJ2-1; tentative D call: TRBD2 (6 bases). The CDR3 has 12 residues. Trimming pared 6 bases from V and 15 bases from J, leaving 19 bases between. Germline V gene data show CDR1 as SGHNT and CDR2 as YYREEE (reference sequence). The chain's CDR3 is CASKPEGGLWFF. CDR3 bases: TGTGCCAGCAAACCGGAGGGCGGACTCTGGTTCTTC.

The chain is built from TRBV10-3 and TRBJ1-1; 7 bases fit TRBD1. V dropped 4 bases and J dropped 5; count of bases not matched to a gene: 13. The CDR3 sequence is 16 residues long. Looked up from germline, CDR1 is ENHRY and CDR2 is SYGVKD. The CDR3 DNA reads as TGTGCCATCAGTGGAGAGTGGTCAGGGGGGAGGACTGAAGCTTTCTTT. Amino acids: CAISGEWSGGRTEAFF.

Turning to this clonotype: The junction differs from germline at one of its ends, possibly a read error. V gene TRBV10-3 combines with J gene TRBJ2-2, with D tentatively TRBD2 (5 bases). Germline values: CDR1 ENHRY, CDR2 SYGVKD. The CDR3 sequence is 12 residues long. CDR3 protein: CAISGGIGELFF. The CDR3, as DNA: TGTGCCATTAGTGGAGGTATCGGGGAGCTGTTTTTT.

Comment on this clonotype: This could be a read error, since a much larger clone is one nucleotide away. The J gene is TRBJ2-7, the V gene TRBV7-9, with D unclear. Germline-derived CDR1 and CDR2 are SEHNR and FQNEAQ (reference sequence). This CDR3 spans 13 amino acids. V lost 1 base to trimming and J lost 7 bases, with 11 bases between them. CDR3 amino acids: CASSLGRSGEQYF. In DNA form, the CDR3 reads TGTGCCAGCAGCTTAGGACGGTCTGGGGAGCAGTACTTC.

This clonotype was counted only a few times. The rearrangement links TRBV7-2 to TRBJ1-5, with 9 bases identical to TRBD1. CDR1 and CDR2 (germline): SGHTA, FQGNSA. The CDR3 is made up of 16 amino acids. The J segment lost 1 base and the V segment lost 2 bases, leaving 3 bases of the junction unmatched. The CDR3, as DNA: TGTGCCAGCAGCTTACGGGGACAGGGAAGCAATCAGCCCCAGCATTTT. Translating gives CASSLRGQGSNQPQHF.

The rearrangement links TRBV11-2 to TRBJ2-1, with no clear D. CDR1 is SGHAT and CDR2 is FQNNGV in the germline V gene. V lost 5 bases, J lost 9 bases, and 17 bases lay in between. CDR3 length equals 14 residues. CDR3: CASSARVAVTEQFF. DNA of the CDR3: TGTGCCAGCAGCGCCCGGGTGGCCGTGACTGAGCAGTTCTTC. Based on the CDR3 plus reference TRBV11-2 and TRBJ2-1, the full variable domain is EAGVAQSPRYKIIEKRQSVAFWCNPISGHATLYWYQQILGQGPKLLIQFQNNGVVDDSQLPKDRFSAERLKGVDSTLKIQPAKLEDSAVYLCASSARVAVTEQFFGPGTRLTVL.

This clonotype was seen a handful of times. J is TRBJ2-7 and V is TRBV20-1, with D perhaps TRBD1 (6 bases). Trimming pared 4 bases from V and 2 bases from J, leaving 12 bases between. The CDR3 totals 13 residues. The germline CDR1 and CDR2 sequences are DFQATT and SNEGSKA (reference sequence). Written as DNA, the CDR3 is TGCAGTGCTACTGACAGGAGCGCCTACGAGCAGTACTTC. As protein: CSATDRSAYEQYF.

This clonotype came up many times. The chain carries TRBV25-1 and TRBJ1-2; possibly TRBD1 for D (5 bases). The germline V gene has CDR1 MGHDK and CDR2 SYGVNS. V was pared by 4 bases and J by 4 bases, with 10 bases between. The CDR3 covers 13 residues. Written as DNA, the CDR3 is TGTGCCAGCAGTGGGGACGGACTCTATGGCTACACCTTC. Its protein product is CASSGDGLYGYTF.

This clonotype was found a few times. The gene calls are TRBV25-1 and TRBJ2-3; 8 bases are shared with TRBD1. CDR1 and CDR2 from the germline V gene are MGHDK and SYGVNS. The CDR3 covers 16 residues. With 2 bases clipped from V and 5 bases from J, the junction kept 9 bases outside the gene matches. The CDR3 bases are TGTGCCAGCAGTGAAGATATTCCACAGGGGGGAGATACGCAGTATTTT. Translated: CASSEDIPQGGDTQYF.

This clonotype was recorded a few times. The junction departs from germline at one end; a sequencing error may be responsible. The CDR3 reads CAWSGGGSAYSEQFF. Written as DNA, the CDR3 is TGTGCCTGGAGTGGAGGGGGTTCGGCATACAGTGAGCAGTTCTTC. The chain combines TRBV30 with TRBJ2-1; TRBD1 might be the D (6 bases). This CDR3 comprises 15 residues. From germline, CDR1 is GTSNPN and CDR2 SVGIG (reference sequence).

This clonotype was seen more than once but under ten times. This rearrangement joins TRBV30 to TRBJ2-2; no clear D. The CDR3 totals 13 residues. V dropped 2 bases and J dropped 7 bases, with 11 bases sitting between them. Germline loops: CDR1 GTSNPN, CDR2 SVGIG (reference sequence). The CDR3 DNA reads as TGTGCCTGGAGTCCCTACGACCGCGGGGAGCTGTTTTTT. This translates into CAWSPYDRGELFF.

This clonotype was observed many times. This chain links TRBV6-5 with TRBJ2-7, with 11 bases aligning to TRBD1. Germline V gene sequence: CDR1 MNHEY, CDR2 SVGAGI. The J segment lost 0 bases and the V segment lost 4 bases, leaving 2 bases of the junction unmatched. This CDR3 has 15 residues. The CDR3 is CASSLGQGVSYEQYF. CDR3 nucleotides: TGTGCCAGCAGTTTGGGACAGGGGGTCTCCTACGAGCAGTACTTC.

This clonotype occurred a few times. The chain has TRBV4-2 and TRBJ1-1; TRBD1 matches 7 bases. V was pared by 2 bases and J by 8 bases, with 11 bases of the junction left unmatched. This CDR3 spans 15 amino acids. Germline CDR1 and CDR2: LGHNA and YNFKEQ. The CDR3 spells CASSQRDRARPEAFF. CDR3 coding DNA: TGTGCCAGCAGCCAACGCGACAGGGCGAGACCCGAAGCTTTCTTT.

J is TRBJ1-6 and V is TRBV20-1; TRBD1 agrees at 7 bases. With 5 bases clipped from V and 10 bases from J, the junction kept 14 bases outside the gene matches. CDR1 and CDR2 (germline): DFQATT, SNEGSKA (reference sequence). This CDR3 spans 15 amino acids. The CDR3 spells CSAPSSTGWSSPLHF. As DNA, the CDR3 is TGCAGTGCTCCCTCTTCGACAGGGTGGTCCTCACCCCTCCACTTT.

This clonotype was seen at least ten times. The chain links TRBV7-2 to TRBJ2-7; either TRBD1 or TRBD2 may fit D (5 bases each). In germline, CDR1 is SGHTA, CDR2 FQGNSA. The CDR3 length is 12 residues. Trimming pared 2 bases from V and 6 bases from J, leaving 8 bases between. The CDR3 sequence is CASSLFGGEQYF. For the CDR3, the DNA is TGTGCCAGCAGCTTATTTGGGGGCGAGCAGTACTTC.

A few counts support this clonotype. The CDR3 region has the DNA TGTGCCAGCAGCTCTCCGGGACAGGCAAACATTCAGTACTTC. It encodes CASSSPGQANIQYF. The gene calls are TRBV7-2 and TRBJ2-4; 8 bases are a match to TRBD1. The germline V gene encodes CDR1 SGHTA and CDR2 FQGNSA. The CDR3 runs to 14 residues. V shed 4 bases, J shed 6 bases, and the junction held 5 bases outside the gene matches.

The chain has TRBV11-3 and TRBJ1-1; the match to TRBD1 covers 8 bases. J lost 6 bases, V lost 0 bases, and 3 bases had no gene match. The CDR3 has 14 amino acids. Germline-derived CDR1 and CDR2 are SGHNT and YENEEA. The CDR3 is CASSLETGDPEAFF. The DNA for the CDR3 is TGTGCCAGCAGCTTAGAGACAGGGGACCCTGAAGCTTTCTTT.

The chain recombines TRBV28 with TRBJ2-2; a weak D match, TRBD2 (5 bases). The CDR3 totals 17 residues. Trimming removed 3 bases at V and 4 bases at J, with 18 bases between. CDR1 is MDHEN, CDR2 SYDVKM, per germline. The CDR3 spells CASSFFSTRRFTGELFF. The CDR3 bases are TGTGCCAGCAGTTTCTTTTCTACTAGACGCTTCACCGGGGAGCTGTTTTTT.

In its sample, this clonotype was seen many times. The rearrangement joins TRBV12-3 or TRBV12-4 to TRBJ2-1; 12 bases are shared with TRBD2. The CDR3 contains 15 residues. The ends lost 6 bases at V and 2 bases at J; junction bases unmatched: 2. The CDR3 nucleotides are TGTGCCAGCAGCCGGACTAGCGGGGCCTACAATGAGCAGTTCTTC. Translating gives CASSRTSGAYNEQFF.

This clonotype has at least ten counts. V usage is TRBV10-3 and J usage is TRBJ1-1; D is ambiguous. V lost 3 bases and J 2 bases, leaving 1 base between the germline ends. The germline V gene has CDR1 ENHRY and CDR2 SYGVKD. CDR3 size: 11 residues. CDR3 sequence: CAISENTEAFF. The CDR3 nucleotides read TGTGCCATCAGTGAAAACACTGAAGCTTTCTTT.

This clonotype was counted at least ten times. This chain joins TRBV28 and TRBJ1-2; D might be TRBD1 (5 bases). Between the trimmed V and J ends, which lost 5 bases and 6 bases, there was a span of 7 bases. The germline V gene has CDR1 MDHEN and CDR2 SYDVKM. The CDR3 is made up of 11 amino acids. CDR3 coding DNA: TGTGCCAGCAGTCTCAGGGATGGCTACACCTTC. Amino acids: CASSLRDGYTF.

As concerns this clonotype: The junction does not match germline at one end; this may be a read error. The genes are TRBV7-6 and TRBJ1-5; D is undetermined. Germline V lookup: CDR1 SGHVS, CDR2 FNYEAQ. This CDR3 is built from 13 residues. The CDR3, as DNA: TGTGCCGGCAGCTCCATTCCCAATCAGCCCCAGCATTTT. Its translation: CAGSSIPNQPQHF.

There are many counts of this clonotype. The J gene is TRBJ2-3, the V gene TRBV5-1, with a tentative D call TRBD1 (6 bases). V lost 4 bases and J 0 bases, leaving 9 bases between the germline ends. The CDR3 is 14 amino acids. CDR1 is SGHRS and CDR2 is YFSETQ in the germline V gene. CDR3 bases: TGCGCCAGCAGCCGAACAGGGAGCACAGATACGCAGTATTTT. It encodes CASSRTGSTDTQYF.

This clonotype was recorded a few times. This chain joins TRBV15 and TRBJ2-3; D is undetermined. Germline V lookup: CDR1 LNHNV, CDR2 YYDKDF (reference sequence). The CDR3 is 14 amino acids. V lost 1 base to trimming and J lost 2 bases, with 7 bases between them. The DNA for the CDR3 is TGTGCCACCAGCAGAGTACTGTACACAGATACGCAGTATTTT. Amino acids: CATSRVLYTDTQYF. Together with reference TRBV15 and TRBJ2-3, the CDR3 gives the full variable domain: DAMVIQNPRYQVTQFGKPVTLSCSQTLNHNVMYWYQQKSSQAPKLLFHYYDKDFNNEADTPDNFQSRRPNTSFCFLDIRSPGLGDTAMYLCATSRVLYTDTQYFGPGTRLTVL.

The table lists this clonotype with many counts. This chain connects TRBV10-3 to TRBJ1-5; D gene uncertain. This CDR3 region has 12 residues. The V end was cut by 2 bases, the J end by 5 bases, with 4 bases between. Germline V gene lookup returns CDR1 ENHRY and CDR2 SYGVKD. This chain's CDR3 is CAISEGYQPQHF. The CDR3 DNA reads TGTGCCATCAGTGAGGGGTATCAGCCCCAGCATTTT.

The V and J genes are TRBV7-2 and TRBJ2-1; tentatively, D is TRBD1 or TRBD2 (5 bases each). Germline CDR1 reads SGHTA; CDR2 reads FQGNSA. This CDR3 contains 14 residues. With 7 bases removed from V and 2 bases from J, the gap between germline ends came to 12 bases. CDR3 loop: CASTSGTAYNEQFF. For the CDR3, the DNA is TGTGCCAGCACCTCCGGGACGGCCTACAATGAGCAGTTCTTC.

This chain uses TRBV5-6 with TRBJ1-1; D is possibly TRBD1 (6 bases). Germline lookup yields CDR1 SGHDT and CDR2 YYEEEE. V was clipped by 6 bases and J by 1 base, with 10 bases between them. The CDR3 contains 13 residues. CDR3 in DNA: TGTGCCAGCAAACAGGGCCCGAACACTGAAGCTTTCTTT. Amino acids: CASKQGPNTEAFF.